The 18 T cell receptor beta chains below come from one sample, sequenced in a study of identical twins. Each CDR3 protein is one row after TCRdb ran MiXCR on the 5' RACE reads. The profile shows approximately 470,000 distinct CDR3 sequences, approximately 15% of them singletons. These same records also appear under a second study, on yellow fever vaccine responses in identical twins.

Sequenced: CD4+ T cells sorted from blood. Receptors originate from a woman younger than 35 in good health.

The chain links TRBV13 to TRBJ2-7; 7 nucleotides line up with TRBD1. CDR3 length equals 12 residues. Trimming at V came to 3 bases and at J to 7 bases, leaving 3 bases not matched to a gene. Per the germline V gene, CDR1 is PRHDT and CDR2 is FYEKMQ (reference sequence). In DNA, the CDR3 is TGTGCCAGCAGCTTGACAGGGATGGAGCAGTACTTC. Its protein product is CASSLTGMEQYF.

The V call is TRBV29-1, the J call TRBJ2-5; D unresolved. Germline CDR1 SQVTM, CDR2 ANQGSEA. There are 13 residues in the CDR3. V was trimmed by 6 bases and J by 4 bases, leaving 15 bases between them. In DNA form, the CDR3 reads TGCAGCGTCAGCCAGGAGAGAGGAGAGACCCAGTACTTC. Protein sequence: CSVSQERGETQYF.

The rearrangement uses TRBV20-1 and TRBJ2-1, with D possibly being TRBD1 or TRBD2 (7 bases each). Trimming stripped 6 bases from V and 7 bases from J, with 19 bases between. Germline V gene data show CDR1 as DFQATT and CDR2 as SNEGSKA (reference sequence). This CDR3 contains 14 residues. The chain's CDR3 is CSAAGQRLENEQFF. For the CDR3, the DNA is TGCAGTGCAGCGGGACAGAGATTGGAAAATGAGCAGTTCTTC.

The chain combines TRBV9 with TRBJ2-1, with 7 bases identical to TRBD2. The CDR3 sequence is 19 residues long. Per germline, CDR1 SGDLS and CDR2 YYNGEE. V lost 2 bases, J lost 5 bases, and 19 bases stayed unmatched. In DNA, the CDR3 is TGTGCCAGCAGCGTTGGACGGGTCCGTCCGGGACTATCGAACAATGAGCAGTTCTTC. Translated, it gives CASSVGRVRPGLSNNEQFF. Combining the CDR3 with reference TRBV9 and TRBJ2-1 gives the whole variable domain DSGVTQTPKHLITATGQRVTLRCSPRSGDLSVYWYQQSLDQGLQFLIQYYNGEERAKGNILERFSAQQFPDLHSELNLSSLELGDSALYFCASSVGRVRPGLSNNEQFFGPGTRLTVL.

This clonotype was detected only a few times. The chain carries TRBV4-3 and TRBJ2-2; 7 nucleotides align to TRBD2. After removal of 3 bases from V and 6 bases from J, the junction contained 7 bases not matched to a gene. The CDR3 runs 15 residues. Germline-derived CDR1 and CDR2 are LGHNA and YSLEER. In DNA form, the CDR3 reads TGCGCCAGCAGCCAGGGAGGGATGATCGCCGGGGAGCTGTTTTTT. Translation gives CASSQGGMIAGELFF.

V gene TRBV29-1 combines with J gene TRBJ2-4; 10 bases are shared with TRBD1. J was trimmed by 5 bases and V by 4 bases; bases with no gene match: 11. The CDR3 consists of 16 residues. CDR1 and CDR2 from the germline V gene are SQVTM and ANQGSEA. CDR3 protein: CSVVPTGGFTENIQYF. CDR3 nucleotides: TGCAGCGTTGTGCCGACAGGGGGCTTTACCGAAAACATTCAGTACTTC.

This clonotype has more than one count but fewer than ten. V is TRBV7-9 and J is TRBJ2-7, with unresolved D. CDR1 and CDR2 (germline): SEHNR, FQNEAQ (reference sequence). V shed 2 bases and J shed 3 bases, with 14 bases lying between them. This CDR3 spans 15 amino acids. The CDR3 nucleotides read TGTGCCAGCAGCTTATTGGTAGGGCCTAGCTACGAGCAGTACTTC. Residues: CASSLLVGPSYEQYF.

This clonotype was recorded a few times. The rearrangement joins TRBV18 to TRBJ1-1, with a weak D call TRBD1 (6 bases). The CDR3 has 16 residues. Germline values: CDR1 KGHSH, CDR2 LQKENI. V lost 3 bases, J lost 1 base, and 15 bases lay in between. The CDR3 DNA reads TGTGCCAGCTCACCGCTTGTCACAGGGACGAACACTGAAGCTTTCTTT. It codes for CASSPLVTGTNTEAFF.

The sample holds a few counts of this clonotype. The rearrangement uses TRBV3-1 and TRBJ1-5; the match to TRBD1 covers 12 bases. Losses at the gene ends were 0 bases for V and 7 bases for J; bases not matched to a gene: 7. This CDR3 has 17 residues. Germline CDR1 reads LGHDT; CDR2 reads YNNKEL (reference sequence). CDR3 bases: TGTGCCAGCAGCCAAGAAGGTGGGACAGGGGGCAGACAGCCCCAGCATTTT. Translating it yields CASSQEGGTGGRQPQHF.

The chain combines TRBV12-3 or TRBV12-4 with TRBJ2-4, with a possible D match to TRBD2 (7 bases). Between the trimmed V and J ends, which lost 7 bases and 6 bases, there was a span of 19 bases. The CDR3 sequence is 15 residues long. CDR3 in amino acids: CASTPGRGGTNIQYF. CDR3 bases: TGTGCCAGCACCCCTGGTAGGGGGGGAACAAACATTCAGTACTTC.

The table lists this clonotype with a few counts. This chain connects TRBV3-1 to TRBJ2-3, with TRBD2 identical over 7 bases. Germline CDR1 LGHDT, CDR2 YNNKEL (reference sequence). After removal of 0 bases from V and 6 bases from J, the junction contained 6 bases not matched to a gene. The CDR3 sequence is 15 residues long. In DNA form, the CDR3 reads TGTGCCAGCAGCCAAGATCGACAGCGGGGTGATACGCAGTATTTT. Translation: CASSQDRQRGDTQYF.

This clonotype was counted only a few times. The rearrangement joins TRBV20-1 to TRBJ2-1, with 8 bases that match TRBD2. Trimming removed 3 bases from V and 7 bases from J; junction bases left unmatched: 11. From germline, CDR1 is DFQATT and CDR2 SNEGSKA (reference sequence). The CDR3 loop spans 15 amino acids. Here the CDR3 DNA reads TGCAGTGCTAGTAGAGCGGGAGCGAGGTTTAATGAGCAGTTCTTC. Translation: CSASRAGARFNEQFF.

The genes are TRBV13 and TRBJ2-7; the match to TRBD2 covers 12 bases. With 6 bases clipped from V and 4 bases from J, the junction kept 4 bases outside the gene matches. The CDR3 length is 14 residues. Germline CDR1 PRHDT, CDR2 FYEKMQ (reference sequence). The CDR3 is CASRATSGSYEQYF. Here the CDR3 DNA reads TGTGCCAGCAGGGCGACTAGCGGGAGTTACGAGCAGTACTTC.

This clonotype was counted between two and nine times. The V gene is TRBV5-1, the J gene TRBJ2-1, with 10 nucleotides matching TRBD2. This CDR3 contains 16 residues. The germline CDR1 and CDR2 sequences are SGHRS and YFSETQ. The V segment lost 7 bases and the J segment 5 bases; nucleotides outside the gene matches: 12. This chain's CDR3 is CASYKGSSGGDNEQFF. CDR3 sequence (DNA): TGCGCCAGCTACAAAGGGTCCAGCGGGGGGGACAATGAGCAGTTCTTC.

A few counts support this clonotype. The gene calls are TRBV5-1 and TRBJ2-7; 8 bases line up with TRBD1. The V gene's germline CDR1 is SGHRS and CDR2 YFSETQ. V lost 2 bases, J lost 3 bases, and 4 bases stayed unmatched. The CDR3 is 14 amino acids. CDR3 sequence: CASSLQGQGYEQYF. CDR3 in DNA: TGCGCCAGCAGCTTACAAGGACAGGGCTACGAGCAGTACTTC.

The chain employs TRBV6-5 and TRBJ2-7; TRBD1 matches at 11 bases. The CDR3 length is 15 residues. The germline V gene encodes CDR1 MNHEY and CDR2 SVGAGI. Losses at the gene ends were 0 bases for V and 5 bases for J; bases not matched to a gene: 3. The CDR3 spells CASSYSRTGGNEQYF. In nucleotides, the CDR3 is TGTGCCAGCAGTTACTCCCGGACAGGGGGCAACGAGCAGTACTTC.

V usage is TRBV28 and J usage is TRBJ2-3, with D unclear. Germline V gene data show CDR1 as MDHEN and CDR2 as SYDVKM. Deletions cut 10 bases from V and 5 bases from J, with 19 bases between. The CDR3 runs 14 residues. The CDR3 here is CANSPSAGEDTQYF. The CDR3 bases are TGTGCCAACTCCCCCTCCGCCGGTGAAGATACGCAGTATTTT.

The chain is built from TRBV28 and TRBJ2-4, with D possibly being TRBD1 (6 bases). Trimming stripped 4 bases from V and 2 bases from J, with 15 bases between. CDR1 and CDR2 (germline): MDHEN, SYDVKM. This CDR3 comprises 16 residues. The CDR3 loop is CASSSTGISSKNIQYF. The CDR3 DNA reads TGTGCCAGCAGTTCCACAGGGATCTCATCCAAAAACATTCAGTACTTC.